The present TCR beta chain was sequenced within a study of post-analysis software for immune sequencing data. The wider study: Secondary progressive, relapsing-remitting and progressive-relapsing multiple sclerosis were among the included disease courses.

As regards this clonotype: No antigen is known for it.

Included in the TCR beta cDNA libraries were unique molecular identifiers. It was from roughly 1.1 to 9.2 million T cells that roughly 0.5 million cDNA molecules came. MiXCR was run by TCRdb on the PCR reads, yielding one entry per CDR3 protein. The sample carries roughly 800,000 distinct CDR3 sequences, 25% to 30% recorded once. Per the germline V gene, CDR1 is MDHEN and CDR2 is SYDVKM. The CDR3 extends over 13 amino acids. V shed 5 bases, J shed 8 bases, and the junction held 8 bases outside the gene matches. Study-wide results and caveats: The study found significantly lower normalized Chao1 diversity in multiple sclerosis patients than in controls. Included in a set of roughly five TRBV segments more frequent in patients than controls were TRBV5-6, TRBV5-1 and TRBV20-1.

The receptor's source is a girl between 10 and 17 years old with multiple sclerosis. The rearrangement uses TRBV28 and TRBJ1-2; TRBD1 matches at 7 bases. Sequencing was carried out using blood. This CDR3 is CASSQDRVLGYTF. The CDR3 DNA reads as TGTGCCAGCAGTCAAGACAGGGTCTTGGGCTACACCTTC.